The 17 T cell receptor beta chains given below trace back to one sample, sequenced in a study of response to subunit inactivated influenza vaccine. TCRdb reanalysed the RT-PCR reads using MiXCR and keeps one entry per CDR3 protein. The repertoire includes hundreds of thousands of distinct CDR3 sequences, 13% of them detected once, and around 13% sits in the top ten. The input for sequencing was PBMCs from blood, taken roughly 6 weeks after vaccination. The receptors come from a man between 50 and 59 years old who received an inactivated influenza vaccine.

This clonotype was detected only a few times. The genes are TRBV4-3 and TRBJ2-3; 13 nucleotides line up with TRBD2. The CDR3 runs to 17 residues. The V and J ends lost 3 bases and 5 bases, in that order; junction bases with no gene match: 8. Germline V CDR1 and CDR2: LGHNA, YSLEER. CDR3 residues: CASSQAATSGRIDTQYF. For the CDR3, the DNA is TGCGCCAGCAGCCAGGCGGCGACTAGCGGGAGGATAGATACGCAGTATTTT.

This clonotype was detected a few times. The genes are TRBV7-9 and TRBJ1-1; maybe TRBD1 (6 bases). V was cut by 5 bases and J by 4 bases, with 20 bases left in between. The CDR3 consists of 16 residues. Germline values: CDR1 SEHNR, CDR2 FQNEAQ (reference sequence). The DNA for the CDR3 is TGTGCCAGCAGCCCACAGGGTAGGAGTTCCTTCACTGAAGCTTTCTTT. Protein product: CASSPQGRSSFTEAFF.

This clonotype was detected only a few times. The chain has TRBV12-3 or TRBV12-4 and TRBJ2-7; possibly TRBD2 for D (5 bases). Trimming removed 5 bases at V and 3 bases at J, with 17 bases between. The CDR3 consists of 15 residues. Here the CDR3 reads CASSPGGAGGYEQYF. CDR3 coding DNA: TGTGCCAGCAGTCCGGGTGGCGCGGGCGGCTACGAGCAGTACTTC.

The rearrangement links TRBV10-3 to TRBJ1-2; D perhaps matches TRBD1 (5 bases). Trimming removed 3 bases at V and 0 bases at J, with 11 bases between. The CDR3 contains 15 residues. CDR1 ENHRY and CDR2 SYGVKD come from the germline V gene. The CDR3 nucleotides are TGTGCCATCAGTGAAAACAGGCAATCTAACTATGGCTACACCTTC. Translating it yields CAISENRQSNYGYTF.

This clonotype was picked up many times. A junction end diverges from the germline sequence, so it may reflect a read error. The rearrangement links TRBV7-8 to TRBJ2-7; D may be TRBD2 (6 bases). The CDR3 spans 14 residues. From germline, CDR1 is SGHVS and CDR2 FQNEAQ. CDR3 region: CASSLATHSYEQYF. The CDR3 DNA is TGTGCCAGCAGCCTAGCGACTCACTCCTACGAGCAGTACTTC.

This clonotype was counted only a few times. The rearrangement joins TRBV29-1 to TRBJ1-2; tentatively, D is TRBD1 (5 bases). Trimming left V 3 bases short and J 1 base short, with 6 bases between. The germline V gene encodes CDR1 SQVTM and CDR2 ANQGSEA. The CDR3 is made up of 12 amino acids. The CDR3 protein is CSVDDSNYGYTF. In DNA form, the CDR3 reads TGCAGCGTTGATGACAGTAACTATGGCTACACCTTC.

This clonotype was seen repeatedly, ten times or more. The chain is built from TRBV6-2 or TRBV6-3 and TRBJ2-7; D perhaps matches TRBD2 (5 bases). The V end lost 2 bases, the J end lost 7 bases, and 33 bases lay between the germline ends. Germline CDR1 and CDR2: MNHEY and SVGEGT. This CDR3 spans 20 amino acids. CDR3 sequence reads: CASSYNLNREKGRTEDEQYF. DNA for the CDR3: TGTGCCAGCAGTTACAACCTAAATCGTGAAAAAGGACGGACTGAGGATGAGCAGTACTTC.

CDR3 coding DNA: TGTGCCAGCAGCTTAATCGGGAAGCTGGACGAGCAGTACTTC. It codes for CASSLIGKLDEQYF. The rearrangement joins TRBV7-2 to TRBJ2-7; tentatively, D is TRBD2 (5 bases). V lost 2 bases and J 5 bases, leaving 13 bases between the germline ends. Germline CDR1 reads SGHTA; CDR2 reads FQGNSA. The CDR3 runs 14 residues.

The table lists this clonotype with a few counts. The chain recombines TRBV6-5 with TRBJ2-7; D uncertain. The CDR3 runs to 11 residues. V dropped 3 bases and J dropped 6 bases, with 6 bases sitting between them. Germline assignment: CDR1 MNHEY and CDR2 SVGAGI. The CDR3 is CASSYVGEQYF. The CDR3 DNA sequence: TGTGCCAGCAGTTATGTAGGCGAGCAGTACTTC.

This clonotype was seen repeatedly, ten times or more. The CDR3 DNA reads as TGTGCCAGCAGCCCAAGGATGCCCTACGAGCAGTACTTC. Translation: CASSPRMPYEQYF. The V and J genes are TRBV7-2 and TRBJ2-7; D gene unclear. This CDR3 comprises 13 residues. V was clipped by 5 bases and J by 2 bases, with 10 bases between them. Germline CDR1 is SGHTA and CDR2 is FQGNSA.

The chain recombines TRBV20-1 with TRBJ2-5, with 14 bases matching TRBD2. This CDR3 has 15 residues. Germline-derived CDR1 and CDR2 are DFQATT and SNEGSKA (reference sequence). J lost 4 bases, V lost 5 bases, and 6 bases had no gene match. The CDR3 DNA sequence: TGCAGTGCTTACTTGACTAGCGGGAGGGGAGAGACCCAGTACTTC. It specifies CSAYLTSGRGETQYF.

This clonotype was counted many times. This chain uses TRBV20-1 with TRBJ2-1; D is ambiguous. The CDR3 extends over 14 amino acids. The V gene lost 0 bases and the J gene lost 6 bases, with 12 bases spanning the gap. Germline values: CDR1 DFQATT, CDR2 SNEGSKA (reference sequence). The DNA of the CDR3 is TGCAGTGCTAGAGATACACGACTCGGCAATGAGCAGTTCTTC. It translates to CSARDTRLGNEQFF.

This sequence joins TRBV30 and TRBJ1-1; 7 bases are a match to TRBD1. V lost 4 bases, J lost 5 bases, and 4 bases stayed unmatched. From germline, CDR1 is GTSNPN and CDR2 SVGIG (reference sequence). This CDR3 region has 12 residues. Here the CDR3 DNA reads TGTGCCTGGACAGGGGGTGTGACTGAAGCTTTCTTT. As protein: CAWTGGVTEAFF.

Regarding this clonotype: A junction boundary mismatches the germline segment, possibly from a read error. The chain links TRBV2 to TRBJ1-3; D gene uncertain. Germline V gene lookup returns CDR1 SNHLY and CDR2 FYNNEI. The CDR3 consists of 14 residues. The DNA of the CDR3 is TGTGCCAGCAGAGAAGATGGTCTGAGAAACACCATATATTTT. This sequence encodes CASREDGLRNTIYF.

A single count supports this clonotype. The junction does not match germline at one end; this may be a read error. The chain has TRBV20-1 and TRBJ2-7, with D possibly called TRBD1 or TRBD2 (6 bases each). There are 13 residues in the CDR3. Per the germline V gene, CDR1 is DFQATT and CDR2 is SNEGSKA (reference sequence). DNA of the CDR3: TGCAGTGCTAGAGAGGGGGGCAACTACGAGCACTACTTC. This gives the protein CSAREGGNYEHYF.

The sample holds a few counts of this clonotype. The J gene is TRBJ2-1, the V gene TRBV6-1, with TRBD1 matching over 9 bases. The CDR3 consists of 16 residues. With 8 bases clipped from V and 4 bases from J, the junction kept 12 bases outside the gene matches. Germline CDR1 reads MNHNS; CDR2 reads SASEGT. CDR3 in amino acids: CASGGPGQGRYNEQFF. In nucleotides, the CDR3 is TGTGCCAGCGGGGGCCCGGGACAGGGTCGATACAATGAGCAGTTCTTC.

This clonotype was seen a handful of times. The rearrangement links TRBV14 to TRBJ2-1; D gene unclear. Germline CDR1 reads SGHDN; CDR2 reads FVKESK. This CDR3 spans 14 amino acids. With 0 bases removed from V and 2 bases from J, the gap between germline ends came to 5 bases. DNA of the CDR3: TGTGCCAGCAGCCAAGATCCAACCTACAATGAGCAGTTCTTC. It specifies CASSQDPTYNEQFF.